This entry lists 18 T cell receptor beta chains sequenced from one sample in a study of blood T cells in healthy people across ages. The second PCR ran roughly 6 to 11 cycles with a sample-barcoded 5' primer and J-beta primers. TCRdb processed the 5' RACE reads anew with MiXCR; each CDR3 protein has one entry. This table holds approximately 700,000 distinct CDR3 sequences, about 30% found once. Specimen: blood. These receptors came from a woman older than 75 in good health.

Notes on this clonotype: This could be a read error, since a much larger clone is one nucleotide away. The V call is TRBV6-1, the J call TRBJ2-5, with D perhaps matching TRBD1 (7 bases). V was cut by 7 bases and J by 11 bases, with 23 bases left in between. Germline assignment: CDR1 MNHNS and CDR2 SASEGT. The CDR3 spans 14 residues. Here the CDR3 reads CASKRQGGNNEQYF. The CDR3 coding sequence is TGTGCCAGCAAAAGGCAGGGGGGCAACAATGAGCAGTACTTC.

This clonotype has a count of ten or more. CDR3 coding DNA: TGTGCCAGCAGCTTAGGGCCGGGCGGGGGGACCGCCTACGAGCAGTACTTC. Its translation is CASSLGPGGGTAYEQYF. J is TRBJ2-7 and V is TRBV11-2; 8 nucleotides line up with TRBD2. The CDR3 covers 17 residues. The V gene's germline CDR1 is SGHAT and CDR2 FQNNGV. V dropped 1 base and J dropped 2; count of bases not matched to a gene: 10.

A few counts support this clonotype. CDR3 in DNA: TGTGCCAGCAGTCCCGGGACAGGGGTGTACTTC. The encoded protein is CASSPGTGVYF. The V and J genes are TRBV6-5 and TRBJ2-5; 10 bases map to TRBD1. V lost 5 bases to trimming and J lost 13 bases; unmatched junction nucleotides: 4. The germline CDR1 and CDR2 sequences are MNHEY and SVGAGI. This CDR3 comprises 11 residues.

This clonotype was recorded a few times. The genes are TRBV5-1 and TRBJ1-6; D gene ambiguous. CDR1 is SGHRS, CDR2 YFSETQ, per germline. This CDR3 is 15 amino acids long. Trimming cost V 3 bases and J 0 bases, with 7 bases left between them. The CDR3 spells CASSSSSSYNSPLHF. The DNA of the CDR3 is TGCGCCAGCAGCTCGTCGAGCTCCTATAATTCACCCCTCCACTTT. The full variable domain, in which reference TRBV5-1 and TRBJ1-6 provide the parts outside the CDR3, is KAGVTQTPRYLIKTRGQQVTLSCSPISGHRSVSWYQQTPGQGLQFLFEYFSETQRNKGNFPGRFSGRQFSNSRSEMNVSTLELGDSALYLCASSSSSSYNSPLHFGNGTRLTVT.

The sample holds many counts of this clonotype. V and J are TRBV18 and TRBJ2-7; D gene unclear. V lost 1 base, J lost 3 bases, and 7 bases lay in between. From germline, CDR1 is KGHSH and CDR2 LQKENI. This CDR3 is 13 amino acids long. CDR3 sequence: CASSPRVGYEQYF. The CDR3 nucleotides are TGTGCCAGCTCACCACGAGTCGGCTACGAGCAGTACTTC.

Many counts were recorded for this clonotype. V and J are TRBV9 and TRBJ2-1; D possibly uses TRBD1 or TRBD2 (5 bases each). V lost 0 bases and J lost 3, with 10 bases in between. CDR1 and CDR2 (germline): SGDLS, YYNGEE. The CDR3 runs to 15 residues. The chain's CDR3 is CASSVATGRYNEQFF. The DNA for the CDR3 is TGTGCCAGCAGCGTAGCCACGGGGCGCTACAATGAGCAGTTCTTC.

V and J are TRBV5-1 and TRBJ2-3; D might be TRBD2 (6 bases). Looked up from germline, CDR1 is SGHRS and CDR2 is YFSETQ. V gave up 6 bases and J gave up 3 bases, with 14 bases separating them. The CDR3 runs to 14 residues. This chain's CDR3 is CASTQIGGTDTQYF. As DNA, the CDR3 is TGCGCCAGCACCCAGATCGGGGGAACAGATACGCAGTATTTT.

This clonotype was seen once. Possible read error: a much larger clone is one base away. This chain uses TRBV7-2 with TRBJ1-4; the match to TRBD1 covers 7 bases. Germline V gene lookup returns CDR1 SGHTA and CDR2 FQGNSA. This CDR3 spans 15 amino acids. The CDR3 bases are TGTGCCAGCAGCTTAGGACAGGGCTCTAATGAAAAACTGTGTTTT. Residues: CASSLGQGSNEKLCF.

On this clonotype itself: A much more abundant neighbour one base away suggests this may be a read error. This is likely a read error, given that the CDR3 carries no conserved phenylalanine or tryptophan at its end. This chain connects TRBV7-2 to TRBJ1-2; perhaps TRBD1 as D (5 bases). This CDR3 contains 15 residues. Germline V gives CDR1 SGHTA, CDR2 FQGNSA. Trimming shortened V by 2 bases and J by 2 bases, and 12 bases separated the two germline ends. CDR3 in amino acids: CASSLRPGQNYGYTV. As DNA, the CDR3 is TGTGCCAGCAGCTTACGTCCGGGGCAGAACTATGGCTACACCGTC.

This clonotype has at least ten counts. The chain joins TRBV30 to TRBJ1-2; D may be TRBD1 (5 bases). The CDR3 sequence is 13 residues long. Trimming shortened V by 4 bases and J by 5 bases, and 14 bases separated the two germline ends. Per the germline V gene, CDR1 is GTSNPN and CDR2 is SVGIG (reference sequence). Here the CDR3 reads CAWTKGLGYGYTF. CDR3 sequence (DNA): TGTGCCTGGACCAAGGGGCTCGGATATGGCTACACCTTC.

V and J are TRBV4-1 and TRBJ2-7; D is unresolved. V lost 4 bases, J lost 0 bases, and 16 bases lay in between. The germline CDR1 and CDR2 sequences are MGHRA and YSYEKL. The CDR3 spans 16 residues. CDR3 loop: CASSPTDPGPSYEQYF. CDR3 DNA sequence: TGCGCCAGCAGCCCTACGGACCCGGGCCCCTCCTACGAGCAGTACTTC.

This clonotype appeared a single time. The chain recombines TRBV27 with TRBJ2-7, with D tentatively TRBD2 (6 bases). Deletions cut 5 bases from V and 2 bases from J, with 19 bases between. The CDR3 is made up of 16 amino acids. Germline V gene lookup returns CDR1 MNHEY and CDR2 SMNVEV (reference sequence). CDR3 sequence (DNA): TGTGCCAGCAGTGCCCTAGCGAGAATACACACCTACGAGCAGTACTTC. The encoded protein is CASSALARIHTYEQYF.

This clonotype was counted at least ten times. It is unclear where the CDR3 begins or ends on the DNA, so no DNA is shown, and the CDR3 is as TCRdb lists it. J is TRBJ2-5 and V is TRBV5-1. CDR1 is SGHRS, CDR2 YFSETQ, per germline. The CDR3 extends over 14 residues, inclusive of both ends. CDR3 loop: CASSFGPGIAAQYF.

This clonotype came up a few times. The chain uses TRBV12-3 or TRBV12-4 and TRBJ2-2, with D possibly matching TRBD2 (5 bases). This CDR3 is 13 amino acids long. V was pared by 6 bases and J by 13 bases, with 18 bases between. The CDR3 DNA is TGTGCCAGCAGCCCCCCCGGACTTCGGGGGCTGTTTTTT. It yields the protein CASSPPGLRGLFF.

With respect to this clonotype: The junction shows a germline mismatch at one end, possibly a read error. The chain recombines TRBV7-9 with TRBJ1-5, with a possible D match to TRBD1 (6 bases). Germline loops: CDR1 SEHNR, CDR2 FQNEAQ (reference sequence). CDR3 length: 17 residues. The CDR3 DNA reads TGTTCCAGCAGCTTAGTACAGGGAGGGGTAGGAAATCAGCCCCAGCATTTT. Amino acids: CSSSLVQGGVGNQPQHF.

This clonotype has only a few counts. J is TRBJ2-2 and V is TRBV5-1; D possibly corresponds to TRBD1 (6 bases). Germline V gene lookup returns CDR1 SGHRS and CDR2 YFSETQ. This CDR3 is built from 14 residues. The germline V and J ends were trimmed by 1 base and 8 bases, with 12 bases remaining between them. CDR3 nucleotide sequence: TGCGCCAGCAGCTTGCCCAGGGGAACAGGGGAGCTGTTTTTT. Translation gives CASSLPRGTGELFF. Combining the CDR3 with reference TRBV5-1 and TRBJ2-2 gives the whole variable domain KAGVTQTPRYLIKTRGQQVTLSCSPISGHRSVSWYQQTPGQGLQFLFEYFSETQRNKGNFPGRFSGRQFSNSRSEMNVSTLELGDSALYLCASSLPRGTGELFFGEGSRLTVL.

The table lists this clonotype with a few counts. The chain combines TRBV27 with TRBJ1-1; the D gene is possibly TRBD1 (6 bases). Trimming pared 5 bases from V and 0 bases from J, leaving 10 bases between. The CDR3 contains 14 residues. The germline CDR1 and CDR2 sequences are MNHEY and SMNVEV (reference sequence). The CDR3, as DNA: TGTGCCAGCAGTACAGGGATGGTGAACACTGAAGCTTTCTTT. Protein: CASSTGMVNTEAFF.

This clonotype has at least ten counts. This chain connects TRBV4-1 to TRBJ2-5; 8 bases are shared with TRBD2. CDR1 and CDR2 (germline): MGHRA, YSYEKL. This CDR3 comprises 14 residues. V shed 0 bases, J shed 3 bases, and the junction held 0 bases outside the gene matches. CDR3 loop: CASSQELAEETQYF. CDR3 DNA sequence: TGCGCCAGCAGCCAAGAACTAGCGGAAGAGACCCAGTACTTC.